These 29 T cell receptor beta chains share one sample of origin, sequenced in a study of T-cell memory formation after mild COVID-19. TCRdb analysed the 5' RACE reads with MiXCR anew, one entry per CDR3 protein. The sample records over 50,000 distinct CDR3 sequences, approximately 9% being singletons. The sample consisted of PBMCs or a T cell subset sorted from them (not recorded which). Receptor source: an adult woman who had mild COVID-19 (a few samples of this study predate the infection). Cell type and time point are not known.

This clonotype was recorded a few times. The chain combines TRBV13 with TRBJ2-7; maybe TRBD2 (5 bases). The CDR3 runs to 12 residues. Per germline, CDR1 PRHDT and CDR2 FYEKMQ (reference sequence). The V and J ends lost 5 bases and 5 bases respectively, with 10 bases between them. CDR3 region: CASSPSSHEQYF. DNA of the CDR3: TGTGCCAGCAGCCCTAGCTCTCACGAGCAGTACTTC.

This clonotype has more than one count but fewer than ten. The rearrangement joins TRBV19 to TRBJ2-1; TRBD2 might be the D (6 bases). The germline CDR1 and CDR2 sequences are LNHDA and SQIVND (reference sequence). This CDR3 spans 14 amino acids. Trimming stripped 7 bases from V and 3 bases from J, with 13 bases between. In nucleotides, the CDR3 is TGTGCCAGTAAAGAAGCGGGCCACTACAATGAGCAGTTCTTC. Its translation: CASKEAGHYNEQFF. The full variable domain, rest sourced from reference TRBV19 and TRBJ2-1, is DGGITQSPKYLFRKEGQNVTLSCEQNLNHDAMYWYRQDPGQGLRLIYYSQIVNDFQKGDIAEGYSVSREKKESFPLTVTSAQKNPTAFYLCASKEAGHYNEQFFGPGTRLTVL.

This clonotype came up many times. The chain carries TRBV5-1 and TRBJ2-3; D is ambiguous. This CDR3 has 17 amino acids. CDR1 SGHRS and CDR2 YFSETQ come from the germline V gene. V was pared by 0 bases and J by 2 bases, with 16 bases between. DNA of the CDR3: TGCGCCAGCAGCTTGGCATTCTCTGGTGGATCCACAGATACGCAGTATTTT. It specifies CASSLAFSGGSTDTQYF.

The V gene is TRBV11-2, the J gene TRBJ1-2; 7 bases line up with TRBD1. The CDR3 totals 15 residues. Per the germline V gene, CDR1 is SGHAT and CDR2 is FQNNGV. J gave up 4 bases and V 1 base, and 6 bases lay outside the gene matches. CDR3 nucleotide sequence: TGTGCCAGCAGCTTAGGGCCCGACAGGGCCTATGGCTACACCTTC. Amino acid sequence: CASSLGPDRAYGYTF.

This clonotype was seen more than once but under ten times. The rearrangement links TRBV3-1 to TRBJ1-1; 9 nucleotides line up with TRBD1. The germline V gene encodes CDR1 LGHDT and CDR2 YNNKEL (reference sequence). The length of the CDR3 is 13 residues. V lost 4 bases, J lost 11 bases, and 8 bases stayed unmatched. CDR3 nucleotide sequence: TGTGCCAGCAGCCGAAGGGGAGGGACAGGGGCTTTCTTT. Protein: CASSRRGGTGAFF.

This clonotype was seen ten or more times. The chain couples TRBV7-2 to TRBJ2-3; the D gene is possibly TRBD2 (5 bases). V was trimmed by 5 bases and J by 4 bases, leaving 16 bases between them. CDR1 and CDR2 (germline): SGHTA, FQGNSA. This CDR3 spans 15 amino acids. The DNA for the CDR3 is TGTGCCAGCAGCCCCAGCGGACCTGGGGCAGATACGCAGTATTTT. This encodes CASSPSGPGADTQYF.

Only a few counts were recorded for this clonotype. J is TRBJ2-3 and V is TRBV7-9; the match to TRBD2 covers 8 bases. With 5 bases clipped from V and 2 bases from J, the junction kept 12 bases outside the gene matches. CDR3 length equals 17 residues. Germline loops: CDR1 SEHNR, CDR2 FQNEAQ (reference sequence). The CDR3 loop reads CASSPIWLAGNTDTQYF. CDR3 nucleotides: TGTGCCAGCAGCCCTATCTGGCTAGCGGGCAACACAGATACGCAGTATTTT.

The chain joins TRBV20-1 to TRBJ2-3; D gene uncertain. V was trimmed by 6 bases and J by 5 bases, leaving 21 bases between them. Looked up from germline, CDR1 is DFQATT and CDR2 is SNEGSKA (reference sequence). CDR3 size: 15 residues. DNA for the CDR3: TGCAGTGCCAGACCGGGCCCCCGCGAGGAAGATACGCAGTATTTT. Translated, it gives CSARPGPREEDTQYF.

This clonotype was seen a few times. The chain is built from TRBV20-1 and TRBJ2-1, with 9 nucleotides matching TRBD2. V dropped 6 bases and J dropped 2; count of bases not matched to a gene: 5. This CDR3 is 14 amino acids long. Germline CDR1 DFQATT, CDR2 SNEGSKA (reference sequence). The CDR3 is CSALAGVAYNEQFF. Here the CDR3 DNA reads TGCAGTGCCTTAGCGGGAGTAGCCTACAATGAGCAGTTCTTC.

This clonotype has more than one count but fewer than ten. This sequence joins TRBV7-9 and TRBJ2-1; no firm D call. Per germline, CDR1 SEHNR and CDR2 FQNEAQ (reference sequence). V shed 1 base and J shed 10 bases, with 11 bases lying between them. This CDR3 has 13 residues. CDR3 sequence: CASSLGLGREQFF. Here the CDR3 DNA reads TGTGCCAGCAGCTTAGGGTTGGGTAGGGAGCAGTTCTTC. Supplemented by reference TRBV7-9 and TRBJ2-1, the full variable domain reads DTGVSQNPRHKITKRGQNVTFRCDPISEHNRLYWYRQTLGQGPEFLTYFQNEAQLEKSRLLSDRFSAERPKGSFSTLEIQRTEQGDSAMYLCASSLGLGREQFFGPGTRLTVL.

This clonotype was recorded at least ten times. This chain uses TRBV25-1 with TRBJ2-2; D unresolved. CDR1 MGHDK and CDR2 SYGVNS come from the germline V gene. V gave up 4 bases and J gave up 8 bases, with 14 bases separating them. This CDR3 spans 14 amino acids. CDR3 residues: CASSAPTDGGELFF. DNA for the CDR3: TGTGCCAGCAGTGCCCCAACGGACGGGGGGGAGCTGTTTTTT.

This clonotype has a handful of counts. This chain joins TRBV7-9 and TRBJ2-2, with TRBD1 identical over 8 bases. Germline V gives CDR1 SEHNR, CDR2 FQNEAQ (reference sequence). There are 15 residues in the CDR3. Losses at the gene ends were 5 bases for V and 4 bases for J; bases not matched to a gene: 6. The CDR3 loop reads CASSQGQGPTGELFF. The CDR3 coding sequence is TGTGCCAGCAGCCAAGGACAGGGACCCACCGGGGAGCTGTTTTTT.

This clonotype was observed a handful of times. The chain combines TRBV7-6 with TRBJ2-3; 7 positions match TRBD2. The CDR3 sequence is 18 residues long. Trimming cost V 0 bases and J 0 bases; bases outside gene matches: 9. Germline CDR1 SGHVS, CDR2 FNYEAQ. The CDR3, as DNA: TGTGCCAGCAGCTTAGCGGTTGGACTAGAACCTAGCACAGATACGCAGTATTTT. Translation gives CASSLAVGLEPSTDTQYF.

CDR3 DNA: TGTGCCAGCAGCCCGGAGATCTCTGGCTATGGCTACACCTTC. It codes for CASSPEISGYGYTF. This chain links TRBV5-5 with TRBJ1-2; the D is unclear. This CDR3 contains 14 residues. V shed 4 bases and J shed 4 bases, with 14 bases lying between them. In germline, CDR1 is SGHKS, CDR2 YYEKEE (reference sequence).

This clonotype was seen a few times. This chain links TRBV3-1 with TRBJ2-5; D might be TRBD1 (5 bases). This CDR3 spans 13 amino acids. The germline V gene has CDR1 LGHDT and CDR2 YNNKEL (reference sequence). Trimming shortened V by 4 bases and J by 7 bases, and 13 bases separated the two germline ends. CDR3 nucleotides: TGTGCCAGCAGCCTACCAGGGATTCGGACCCAGTACTTC. This gives the protein CASSLPGIRTQYF.

This clonotype appeared a few times. The gene calls are TRBV2 and TRBJ1-5; TRBD1 is a possible D gene (6 bases). This CDR3 contains 16 residues. Germline values: CDR1 SNHLY, CDR2 FYNNEI. V gave up 1 base and J gave up 5 bases, with 15 bases separating them. CDR3 sequence (DNA): TGTGCCAGCAGTGAAGAAAGTGGACAGTATGATCAGCCCCAGCATTTT. It yields the protein CASSEESGQYDQPQHF. Using reference TRBV2 and TRBJ1-5 for the parts outside the CDR3, the full variable domain is EPEVTQTPSHQVTQMGQEVILRCVPISNHLYFYWYRQILGQKVEFLVSFYNNEISEKSEIFDDQFSVERPDGSNFTLKIRSTKLEDSAMYFCASSEESGQYDQPQHFGDGTRLSIL.

This clonotype was picked up many times. This chain connects TRBV5-1 to TRBJ2-6, with TRBD1 as a possible D gene (5 bases). The CDR3 consists of 17 residues. Per the germline V gene, CDR1 is SGHRS and CDR2 is YFSETQ. Trimming shortened V by 3 bases and J by 4 bases, and 17 bases separated the two germline ends. CDR3 sequence reads: CASSSQTQGGGANVLTF. The DNA for the CDR3 is TGCGCCAGCAGCTCGCAAACGCAGGGCGGCGGGGCCAACGTCCTGACTTTC. The entire variable domain, with the rest obtained from reference TRBV5-1 and TRBJ2-6, is as follows: KAGVTQTPRYLIKTRGQQVTLSCSPISGHRSVSWYQQTPGQGLQFLFEYFSETQRNKGNFPGRFSGRQFSNSRSEMNVSTLELGDSALYLCASSSQTQGGGANVLTFGAGSRLTVL.

This clonotype was observed a handful of times. The chain couples TRBV9 to TRBJ2-7; 13 bases match TRBD2. Germline CDR1 is SGDLS and CDR2 is YYNGEE. The CDR3 extends over 16 amino acids. The V gene end was trimmed by 4 bases and the J gene end by 7 bases; junction bases not matched to a gene: 11. The CDR3 bases are TGTGCCAGCAGCTCAAGGACTAGCGGGAGTAATTCGGAGCAGTACTTC. Translation: CASSSRTSGSNSEQYF.

In this sample, this clonotype turned up many times. The V call is TRBV12-3 or TRBV12-4, the J call TRBJ1-2; no reliable D call. Trimming cost V 1 base and J 13 bases, with 22 bases left between them. There are 15 residues in the CDR3. In DNA form, the CDR3 reads TGTGCCAGCAGTTTAGTTCTGGGGTCCGGATTTAAGCTCACCTTC. It specifies CASSLVLGSGFKLTF.

This clonotype was recorded at least ten times. This chain links TRBV20-1 with TRBJ2-1, with D perhaps assigned TRBD1 or TRBD2 (5 bases each). The CDR3 is 14 residues long. With 3 bases removed from V and 5 bases from J, the gap between germline ends came to 14 bases. Germline-derived CDR1 and CDR2 are DFQATT and SNEGSKA (reference sequence). The CDR3 DNA reads as TGCAGTGCTAGGGGGGATGGCCCAAACAATGAGCAGTTCTTC. Translation gives CSARGDGPNNEQFF.

This clonotype came up a few times. The rearrangement joins TRBV29-1 to TRBJ2-7; 11 bases are shared with TRBD1. The junction had 12 bases not matched to a gene; V was cut back by 5 bases and J by 6 bases. The CDR3 runs 15 residues. Per the germline V gene, CDR1 is SQVTM and CDR2 is ANQGSEA. CDR3 DNA: TGCAGCGTTTCCGGGACAGGGGGGTTATTCGGCGAGCAGTACTTC. It specifies CSVSGTGGLFGEQYF.

This clonotype was observed at least ten times. V and J are TRBV20-1 and TRBJ1-4, with 12 nucleotides matching TRBD1. J lost 4 bases, V lost 4 bases, and 10 bases had no gene match. Germline V lookup: CDR1 DFQATT, CDR2 SNEGSKA (reference sequence). The CDR3 is 17 residues long. CDR3 coding DNA: TGCAGTGCTATGCCGGGACAGGGGGCCGGGGGTAATGAAAAACTGTTTTTT. Translating it yields CSAMPGQGAGGNEKLFF.

This clonotype was seen only a few times. The chain joins TRBV24-1 to TRBJ2-2; weak D call: TRBD1 (5 bases). CDR1 is KGHDR, CDR2 SFDVKD, per germline. V was pared by 5 bases and J by 8 bases, with 11 bases between. This CDR3 region has 13 residues. The CDR3 loop is CATSVFGAGELFF. The CDR3 DNA is TGTGCCACCAGTGTCTTTGGGGCAGGGGAGCTGTTTTTT.

This clonotype was seen repeatedly, ten times or more. The J gene is TRBJ2-2, the V gene TRBV15; TRBD2 agrees at 11 bases. Germline V gene data show CDR1 as LNHNV and CDR2 as YYDKDF (reference sequence). The trim removed 0 bases at V and 5 bases at J, leaving 14 bases unmatched. The length of the CDR3 is 20 residues. CDR3 DNA sequence: TGTGCCACCAGCAGAGATGTAGAGGTGTTGGCTAGCGGGGGGACCGGGGAGCTGTTTTTT. This gives the protein CATSRDVEVLASGGTGELFF.

This clonotype was counted many times. The chain has TRBV5-1 and TRBJ1-5, with D maybe TRBD1 (5 bases). The CDR3 runs 14 residues. The germline CDR1 and CDR2 sequences are SGHRS and YFSETQ. V was clipped by 0 bases and J by 4 bases, with 8 bases between them. The CDR3 spells CASSLGDRNQPQHF. Written as DNA, the CDR3 is TGCGCCAGCAGCTTGGGAGACAGAAATCAGCCCCAGCATTTT.

The chain couples TRBV5-4 to TRBJ2-7; TRBD1 matches 7 bases. This CDR3 region has 14 residues. Germline CDR1 reads SGHNT; CDR2 reads YYREEE (reference sequence). The J segment lost 0 bases and the V segment lost 4 bases, leaving 4 bases of the junction unmatched. The CDR3 sequence: CASSGQASSYEQYF. The DNA for the CDR3 is TGTGCCAGCAGCGGACAGGCGAGCTCCTACGAGCAGTACTTC.

The genes are TRBV12-3 or TRBV12-4 and TRBJ1-1; D might be TRBD1 (6 bases). Trimming left V 6 bases short and J 5 bases short, with 10 bases between. The CDR3 totals 12 residues. CDR3 sequence reads: CASSNRVTEAFF. The CDR3 coding sequence is TGTGCCAGCAGCAACAGGGTTACTGAAGCTTTCTTT.

A few counts support this clonotype. The chain recombines TRBV9 with TRBJ2-1, with TRBD2 matching over 7 bases. The V gene's germline CDR1 is SGDLS and CDR2 YYNGEE. J gave up 9 bases and V 0 bases, and 12 bases lay outside the gene matches. The CDR3 runs to 16 residues. The CDR3 spells CASSVEMASGWGEQFF. CDR3 bases: TGTGCCAGCAGCGTAGAAATGGCTAGCGGATGGGGTGAGCAGTTCTTC.

This clonotype was counted many times. This chain links TRBV29-1 with TRBJ1-1; a possible D gene is TRBD1 (5 bases). Looked up from germline, CDR1 is SQVTM and CDR2 is ANQGSEA. The CDR3 consists of 13 residues. As DNA, the CDR3 is TGCGTTGCCCACCGGGGCCGGTACACTGAAGCTTTCTTT. It is translated as CVAHRGRYTEAFF.